These 31 T cell receptor beta chains originate from one sample sequenced in a study of identical twins. MiXCR, run by TCRdb on the 5' RACE reads, gives a single entry per CDR3 protein. The data show approximately 620,000 distinct CDR3 sequences, approximately 9% seen once. The same data also went into a second study, on yellow fever vaccine responses in identical twins.

Source material: PBMCs. The source of these receptors is a woman younger than 35 in good health.

The rearrangement uses TRBV3-1 and TRBJ1-5; 8 bases line up with TRBD1. Germline V lookup: CDR1 LGHDT, CDR2 YNNKEL (reference sequence). With 4 bases clipped from V and 8 bases from J, the junction kept 4 bases outside the gene matches. The length of the CDR3 is 13 residues. The chain's CDR3 is CASSRTGREPQHF. CDR3 DNA: TGTGCCAGCAGCCGGACAGGGAGGGAGCCCCAGCATTTT.

The sample holds many counts of this clonotype. The chain carries TRBV3-1 and TRBJ2-2, with D perhaps matching TRBD2 (5 bases). Germline loops: CDR1 LGHDT, CDR2 YNNKEL (reference sequence). V gave up 4 bases and J gave up 0 bases, with 12 bases separating them. The CDR3 spans 16 residues. In DNA, the CDR3 is TGTGCCAGCAGCCTTAACGCCGGGACGAACACCGGGGAGCTGTTTTTT. As protein: CASSLNAGTNTGELFF.

The sample holds many counts of this clonotype. V is TRBV10-3 and J is TRBJ2-1; 9 nucleotides line up with TRBD1. Unmatched junction bases numbered 13, after V lost 6 bases and J lost 7 bases. Germline V gene lookup returns CDR1 ENHRY and CDR2 SYGVKD. The CDR3 is made up of 16 amino acids. The CDR3 loop reads CAISRTTGGGGNEQFF. The DNA of the CDR3 is TGTGCCATCAGCCGAACCACAGGGGGCGGGGGAAATGAGCAGTTCTTC.

The rearrangement uses TRBV19 and TRBJ2-3; 9 nucleotides agree with TRBD1. Per germline, CDR1 LNHDA and CDR2 SQIVND (reference sequence). After removal of 4 bases from V and 5 bases from J, the junction contained 7 bases not matched to a gene. This CDR3 region has 15 residues. Here the CDR3 reads CASSSTGGGIDTQYF. As DNA, the CDR3 is TGTGCCAGTAGTAGTACAGGGGGCGGGATAGATACGCAGTATTTT.

This clonotype was counted at least ten times. The chain employs TRBV3-1 and TRBJ1-5, with 7 bases matching TRBD1. Looked up from germline, CDR1 is LGHDT and CDR2 is YNNKEL (reference sequence). With 0 bases clipped from V and 5 bases from J, the junction kept 13 bases outside the gene matches. The length of the CDR3 is 18 residues. The CDR3 sequence is CASSQDGGTEDIYQPQHF. The CDR3 DNA reads TGTGCCAGCAGCCAAGACGGGGGGACAGAGGATATTTATCAGCCCCAGCATTTT.

The chain joins TRBV7-9 to TRBJ2-1; TRBD1 agrees at 11 bases. This CDR3 is built from 15 residues. CDR1 and CDR2 from the germline V gene are SEHNR and FQNEAQ (reference sequence). V was pared by 1 base and J by 6 bases, with 2 bases of the junction left unmatched. CDR3 DNA sequence: TGTGCCAGCAGCTTAGAGGGACAGGGGGGCAATGAGCAGTTCTTC. Translation: CASSLEGQGGNEQFF.

The chain uses TRBV20-1 and TRBJ2-7, with 10 bases fitting TRBD2. There are 16 residues in the CDR3. Germline CDR1 reads DFQATT; CDR2 reads SNEGSKA (reference sequence). J was trimmed by 4 bases and V by 3 bases; bases with no gene match: 12. The CDR3 is CSASGGLAGVRYEQYF. The CDR3, as DNA: TGCAGTGCTAGTGGAGGGCTAGCGGGAGTTCGGTACGAGCAGTACTTC.

This clonotype was seen repeatedly, ten times or more. The rearrangement joins TRBV7-2 to TRBJ2-1; 9 bases match TRBD2. Germline CDR1 and CDR2: SGHTA and FQGNSA. This CDR3 is 15 amino acids long. Trimming took 2 bases from V and 9 from J; bases not matched to a gene: 8. The CDR3: CASSLMRGGRPEQFF. Written as DNA, the CDR3 is TGTGCCAGCAGCTTAATGCGGGGGGGCCGCCCTGAGCAGTTCTTC. Together with reference TRBV7-2 and TRBJ2-1, the CDR3 gives the full variable domain: GAGVSQSPSNKVTEKGKDVELRCDPISGHTALYWYRQSLGQGLEFLIYFQGNSAPDKSGLPSDRFSAERTGGSVSTLTIQRTQQEDSAVYLCASSLMRGGRPEQFFGPGTRLTVL.

This clonotype has ten or more counts. The chain joins TRBV20-1 to TRBJ2-1; 7 bases agree with TRBD1. The CDR3 is 14 amino acids. The V gene's germline CDR1 is DFQATT and CDR2 SNEGSKA (reference sequence). V shed 8 bases and J 5 bases; nucleotides not matched to a gene: 12. In nucleotides, the CDR3 is TGCAGTCTAAAACAGGGGATTCGAGACAATGAGCAGTTCTTC. It translates to CSLKQGIRDNEQFF.

There are many counts of this clonotype. The gene calls are TRBV5-1 and TRBJ2-7; D is ambiguous. CDR3 length: 16 residues. V lost 3 bases to trimming and J lost 0 bases, with 16 bases between them. Per germline, CDR1 SGHRS and CDR2 YFSETQ. In DNA, the CDR3 is TGCGCCAGCAGCTCCGATGGACGGCATTCCTCCTACGAGCAGTACTTC. This gives the protein CASSSDGRHSSYEQYF.

This clonotype appeared a few times. The chain carries TRBV4-3 and TRBJ1-6, with D maybe TRBD1 (5 bases). The V end was cut by 1 base, the J end by 10 bases, with 14 bases between. CDR1 is LGHNA and CDR2 is YSLEER in the germline V gene. The CDR3 contains 15 residues. The CDR3 loop is CASSQATRDRSPLHF. CDR3 nucleotide sequence: TGCGCCAGCAGCCAAGCTACCAGGGATCGCTCACCCCTCCACTTT.

This clonotype was observed a few times. The V gene is TRBV7-9, the J gene TRBJ1-1; maybe TRBD1 (5 bases). Germline V lookup: CDR1 SEHNR, CDR2 FQNEAQ (reference sequence). The CDR3 runs 16 residues. The V end lost 6 bases, the J end lost 0 bases, and 17 bases lay between the germline ends. The CDR3 reads CASSGRVRVMNTEAFF. The CDR3 region has the DNA TGTGCCAGCAGTGGAAGAGTCAGGGTCATGAACACTGAAGCTTTCTTT.

The chain employs TRBV15 and TRBJ2-2, with D perhaps TRBD1 (7 bases). In germline, CDR1 is LNHNV, CDR2 YYDKDF (reference sequence). CDR3 length equals 15 residues. V lost 6 bases and J 2 bases, leaving 13 bases between the germline ends. DNA for the CDR3: TGTGCCACCAGGTCCAGGGGGGAAAACACCGGGGAGCTGTTTTTT. Translation: CATRSRGENTGELFF.

The chain is built from TRBV6-2 or TRBV6-3 and TRBJ2-2; weak D call: TRBD2 (5 bases). The CDR3 is made up of 13 amino acids. Looked up from germline, CDR1 is MNHEY and CDR2 is SVGEGT. V was trimmed by 5 bases and J by 7 bases, leaving 11 bases between them. CDR3 sequence reads: CASSRSGIGELFF. Written as DNA, the CDR3 is TGTGCCAGCAGTCGCTCGGGGATCGGGGAGCTGTTTTTT.

V is TRBV27 and J is TRBJ2-7, with 10 bases matching TRBD1. V lost 3 bases and J lost 7; bases outside the gene matches: 6. Germline lookup yields CDR1 MNHEY and CDR2 SMNVEV (reference sequence). The length of the CDR3 is 14 residues. CDR3 in amino acids: CASSFGQGVWEQYF. Here the CDR3 DNA reads TGTGCCAGCAGTTTTGGACAGGGGGTGTGGGAGCAGTACTTC.

There are a few counts of this clonotype. V is TRBV12-3 or TRBV12-4 and J is TRBJ2-3, with 13 bases fitting TRBD2. Unmatched junction bases numbered 10, after V lost 6 bases and J lost 4 bases. The CDR3 totals 17 residues. CDR3 nucleotide sequence: TGTGCCAGCAGGAAATCTTGGACTAGCGGGAGCTCAGATACGCAGTATTTT. Protein product: CASRKSWTSGSSDTQYF.

This clonotype has a count of ten or more. The rearrangement uses TRBV29-1 and TRBJ2-3; tentative D call: TRBD1 (6 bases). The germline V gene has CDR1 SQVTM and CDR2 ANQGSEA. V lost 6 bases to trimming and J lost 2 bases, with 9 bases between them. The CDR3 is 12 residues long. The CDR3 protein is CSVGDNTDTQYF. DNA for the CDR3: TGCAGCGTCGGGGACAACACAGATACGCAGTATTTT.

V is TRBV4-3 and J is TRBJ2-7; weak D call: TRBD1 (8 bases). This CDR3 region has 16 residues. V lost 0 bases and J 7 bases, leaving 19 bases between the germline ends. Germline V gives CDR1 LGHNA, CDR2 YSLEER. DNA for the CDR3: TGCGCCAGCAGCCAAGAAACAGGGGGGGCCTATGTTGAGCAGTACTTC. Translating gives CASSQETGGAYVEQYF.

This clonotype was counted only a few times. This chain links TRBV15 with TRBJ2-2; possibly TRBD2 for D (8 bases). The V gene's germline CDR1 is LNHNV and CDR2 YYDKDF (reference sequence). V lost 8 bases to trimming and J lost 4 bases, with 17 bases between them. The CDR3 runs 15 residues. This CDR3 reads CATRGGGGPTGELFF. CDR3 in DNA: TGTGCCACCCGGGGGGGAGGGGGCCCCACCGGGGAGCTGTTTTTT.

The chain links TRBV27 to TRBJ2-3; TRBD1 matches 10 bases. The CDR3 totals 17 residues. CDR1 is MNHEY and CDR2 is SMNVEV in the germline V gene (reference sequence). Trimming removed 4 bases from V and 0 bases from J; junction bases left unmatched: 7. Written as DNA, the CDR3 is TGTGCCAGCAGTTCCTTAAGGACAGGGGGAAGCACAGATACGCAGTATTTT. Its translation: CASSSLRTGGSTDTQYF.

The chain has TRBV20-1 and TRBJ1-1, with a weak D call TRBD1 (5 bases). V was pared by 6 bases and J by 0 bases, with 8 bases between. Germline CDR1 is DFQATT and CDR2 is SNEGSKA (reference sequence). The CDR3 runs 12 residues. The CDR3 DNA sequence: TGCAGTGCAACGGACATGAACACTGAAGCTTTCTTT. Translated: CSATDMNTEAFF.

In its sample, this clonotype was seen many times. This chain uses TRBV5-1 with TRBJ2-3; the D is unclear. This CDR3 has 15 residues. CDR1 and CDR2 from the germline V gene are SGHRS and YFSETQ. V was pared by 1 base and J by 2 bases, with 11 bases between. CDR3 sequence: CASSLSLRPTDTQYF. Written as DNA, the CDR3 is TGCGCCAGCAGCTTGTCCCTACGGCCCACAGATACGCAGTATTTT.

V gene TRBV7-2 combines with J gene TRBJ2-7; D gene unclear. This CDR3 is built from 14 residues. Deletions cut 3 bases from V and 0 bases from J, with 9 bases between. Per the germline V gene, CDR1 is SGHTA and CDR2 is FQGNSA. CDR3 amino acids: CASSFSISSYEQYF. The CDR3 nucleotides read TGTGCCAGCAGCTTTAGTATAAGCTCCTACGAGCAGTACTTC.

This clonotype was seen repeatedly, ten times or more. The chain combines TRBV7-8 with TRBJ2-1, with no clear D. The V and J ends lost 5 bases and 0 bases respectively, with 8 bases between them. The CDR3 runs 14 residues. The V gene's germline CDR1 is SGHVS and CDR2 FQNEAQ. CDR3 residues: CASSELSSYNEQFF. CDR3 DNA sequence: TGTGCCAGCAGCGAATTGAGCTCCTACAATGAGCAGTTCTTC.

This clonotype was seen more than once but under ten times. The genes are TRBV5-1 and TRBJ2-1, with 16 bases that match TRBD2. Germline loops: CDR1 SGHRS, CDR2 YFSETQ. The J segment lost 9 bases and the V segment lost 0 bases, leaving 9 bases of the junction unmatched. This CDR3 spans 18 amino acids. The CDR3 coding sequence is TGCGCCAGCAGCTTGGGACTGATGGGACTAGCGGGGGGGGGTGAGCAGTTCTTC. Translating it yields CASSLGLMGLAGGGEQFF.

This clonotype was counted ten times or more. The chain recombines TRBV18 with TRBJ2-3; 10 nucleotides line up with TRBD1. The CDR3 consists of 16 residues. The germline CDR1 and CDR2 sequences are KGHSH and LQKENI. V was clipped by 3 bases and J by 3 bases; unmatched bases: 6. In nucleotides, the CDR3 is TGTGCCAGCTCACCCGCGCGGGACAGGGGTACAGATACGCAGTATTTT. The encoded protein is CASSPARDRGTDTQYF.

This clonotype has only a few counts. The chain links TRBV28 to TRBJ2-5, with 7 bases fitting TRBD1. J lost 5 bases, V lost 6 bases, and 15 bases had no gene match. The CDR3 is 16 amino acids. Germline-derived CDR1 and CDR2 are MDHEN and SYDVKM. In nucleotides, the CDR3 is TGTGCCAGCAGGCAACAGGGGCCGCCAGGATTGGAGACCCAGTACTTC. Translated: CASRQQGPPGLETQYF.

The chain has TRBV7-9 and TRBJ2-4, with TRBD2 matching 9 bases. Germline CDR1 is SEHNR and CDR2 is FQNEAQ (reference sequence). V lost 1 base and J lost 2; bases outside the gene matches: 3. This CDR3 spans 16 amino acids. CDR3 in amino acids: CASSLEAGGSKNIQYF. Written as DNA, the CDR3 is TGTGCCAGCAGCTTAGAAGCGGGAGGATCCAAAAACATTCAGTACTTC. The full variable domain, rest sourced from reference TRBV7-9 and TRBJ2-4, is DTGVSQNPRHKITKRGQNVTFRCDPISEHNRLYWYRQTLGQGPEFLTYFQNEAQLEKSRLLSDRFSAERPKGSFSTLEIQRTEQGDSAMYLCASSLEAGGSKNIQYFGAGTRLSVL.

The sample holds a few counts of this clonotype. V gene TRBV20-1 combines with J gene TRBJ1-1, with D perhaps matching TRBD1 (6 bases). CDR1 and CDR2 (germline): DFQATT, SNEGSKA (reference sequence). The V end was cut by 0 bases, the J end by 3 bases, with 17 bases between. CDR3 length: 16 residues. The CDR3 DNA follows: TGCAGTGCTAGAGATTTATTTAGGACAGAAGACACTGAAGCTTTCTTT. It translates to CSARDLFRTEDTEAFF.

This sequence joins TRBV5-6 and TRBJ2-5; unclear D gene. Germline assignment: CDR1 SGHDT and CDR2 YYEEEE. V gave up 1 base and J gave up 2 bases, with 12 bases separating them. CDR3 length: 15 residues. CDR3 nucleotides: TGTGCCAGCAGCTTGTTGTGGGTAAATCAAGAGACCCAGTACTTC. As protein: CASSLLWVNQETQYF.

The sample holds many counts of this clonotype. CDR3 loop: CASSPSPGGIRTYNEQFF. For the CDR3, the DNA is TGTGCCAGCAGCCCGAGCCCCGGGGGGATCCGTACCTACAATGAGCAGTTCTTC. This chain connects TRBV11-1 to TRBJ2-1; 7 bases are shared with TRBD2. The junction had 15 bases not matched to a gene; V was cut back by 5 bases and J by 2 bases. This CDR3 region has 18 residues. Germline lookup yields CDR1 SGHAT and CDR2 FQDESV (reference sequence).